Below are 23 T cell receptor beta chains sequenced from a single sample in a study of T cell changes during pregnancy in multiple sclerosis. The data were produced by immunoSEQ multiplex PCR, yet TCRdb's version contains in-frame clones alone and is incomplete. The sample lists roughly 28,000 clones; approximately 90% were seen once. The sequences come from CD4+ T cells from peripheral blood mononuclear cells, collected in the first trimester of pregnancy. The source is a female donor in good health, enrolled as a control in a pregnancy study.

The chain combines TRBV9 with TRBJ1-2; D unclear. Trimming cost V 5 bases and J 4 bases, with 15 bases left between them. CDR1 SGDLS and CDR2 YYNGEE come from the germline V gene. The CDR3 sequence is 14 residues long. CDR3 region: CASSPSQVGYGYTF. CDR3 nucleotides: TGTGCCAGCAGTCCAAGCCAGGTTGGCTATGGCTACACCTTC.

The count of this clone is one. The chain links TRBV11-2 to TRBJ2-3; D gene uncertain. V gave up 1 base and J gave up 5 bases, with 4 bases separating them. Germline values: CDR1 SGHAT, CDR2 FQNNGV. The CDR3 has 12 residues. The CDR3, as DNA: TGTGCCAGCAGCTTAGGAGGAGATACGCAGTATTTT. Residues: CASSLGGDTQYF.

The chain's CDR3 is CASSAVPAGGYTF. CDR3 bases: TGTGCCAGCAGTGCCGTCCCTGCGGGGGGCTACACCTTC. The V gene is TRBV6-5, the J gene TRBJ1-2; D is uncertain. V lost 5 bases and J 8 bases, leaving 15 bases between the germline ends. The CDR3 extends over 13 amino acids. CDR1 and CDR2 from the germline V gene are MNHEY and SVGAGI.

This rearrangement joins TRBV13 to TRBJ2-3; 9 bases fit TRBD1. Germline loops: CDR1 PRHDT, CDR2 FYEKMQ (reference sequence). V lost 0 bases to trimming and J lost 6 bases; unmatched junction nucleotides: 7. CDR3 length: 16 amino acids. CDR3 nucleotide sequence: TGTGCCAGCAGCTTAGGGGAACAGGGGGCTAGGGATACGCAGTATTTT. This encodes CASSLGEQGARDTQYF.

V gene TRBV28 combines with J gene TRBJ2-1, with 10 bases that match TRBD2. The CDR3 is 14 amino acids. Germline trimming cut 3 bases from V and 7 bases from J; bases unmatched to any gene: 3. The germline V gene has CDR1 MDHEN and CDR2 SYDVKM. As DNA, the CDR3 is TGTGCCAGCAGTTTGGTGACTAGCGGGAATGAGCAGTTCTTC. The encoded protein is CASSLVTSGNEQFF.

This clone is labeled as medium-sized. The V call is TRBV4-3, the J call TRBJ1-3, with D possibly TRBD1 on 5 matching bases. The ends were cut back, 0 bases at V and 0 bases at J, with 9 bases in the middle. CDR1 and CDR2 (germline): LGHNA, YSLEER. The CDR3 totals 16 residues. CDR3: CASSQDHDSSGNTIYF. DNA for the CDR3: TGCGCCAGCAGCCAAGATCACGACAGCTCTGGAAACACCATATATTTT.

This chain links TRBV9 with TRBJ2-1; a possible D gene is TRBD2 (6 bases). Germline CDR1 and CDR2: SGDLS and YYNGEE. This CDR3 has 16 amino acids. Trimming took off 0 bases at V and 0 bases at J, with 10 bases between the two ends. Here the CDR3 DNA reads TGTGCCAGCAGCGTAGGGCTAGCGATCTCCTACAATGAGCAGTTCTTC. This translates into CASSVGLAISYNEQFF. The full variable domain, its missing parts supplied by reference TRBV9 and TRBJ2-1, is DSGVTQTPKHLITATGQRVTLRCSPRSGDLSVYWYQQSLDQGLQFLIQYYNGEERAKGNILERFSAQQFPDLHSELNLSSLELGDSALYFCASSVGLAISYNEQFFGPGTRLTVL.

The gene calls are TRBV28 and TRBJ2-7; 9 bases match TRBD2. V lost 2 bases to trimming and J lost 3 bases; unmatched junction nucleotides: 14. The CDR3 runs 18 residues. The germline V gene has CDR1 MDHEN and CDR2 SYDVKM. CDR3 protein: CASSLLISGSENFYEQYF. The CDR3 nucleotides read TGTGCCAGCAGTTTACTAATTAGCGGGAGCGAAAACTTCTACGAGCAGTACTTC.

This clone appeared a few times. The CDR3 region is CASSQDRGHRTGNTIYF. The CDR3 region has the DNA TGTGCCAGCAGCCAAGATCGGGGACACCGGACTGGAAACACCATATATTTT. This chain joins TRBV4-2 and TRBJ1-3; maybe TRBD1 (6 bases). This CDR3 comprises 17 residues. Trimming shortened V by 0 bases and J by 2 bases, and 14 bases separated the two germline ends. CDR1 and CDR2 from the germline V gene are LGHNA and YNFKEQ.

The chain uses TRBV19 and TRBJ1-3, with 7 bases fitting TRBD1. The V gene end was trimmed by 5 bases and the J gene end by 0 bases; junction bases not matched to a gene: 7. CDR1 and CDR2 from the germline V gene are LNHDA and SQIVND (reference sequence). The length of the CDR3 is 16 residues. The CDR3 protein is CASSPTGQLSGNTIYF. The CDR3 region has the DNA TGTGCCAGTAGTCCAACGGGACAGCTCTCTGGAAACACCATATATTTT.

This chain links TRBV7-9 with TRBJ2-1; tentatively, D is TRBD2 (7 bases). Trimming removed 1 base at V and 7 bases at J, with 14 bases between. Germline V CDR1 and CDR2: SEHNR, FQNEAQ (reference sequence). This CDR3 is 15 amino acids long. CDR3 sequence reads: CASSLDGGAGNEQFF. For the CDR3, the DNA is TGTGCCAGCAGCTTAGATGGGGGGGCTGGAAATGAGCAGTTCTTC. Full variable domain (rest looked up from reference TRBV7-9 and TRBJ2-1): DTGVSQNPRHKITKRGQNVTFRCDPISEHNRLYWYRQTLGQGPEFLTYFQNEAQLEKSRLLSDRFSAERPKGSFSTLEIQRTEQGDSAMYLCASSLDGGAGNEQFFGPGTRLTVL.

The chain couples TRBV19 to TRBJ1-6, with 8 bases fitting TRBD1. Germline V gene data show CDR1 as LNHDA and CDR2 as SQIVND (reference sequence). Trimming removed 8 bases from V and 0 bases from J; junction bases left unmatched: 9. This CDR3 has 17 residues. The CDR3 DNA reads TGTGCCAGTGAACCGGGACAGGACCTCTCCTATAATTCACCCCTCCACTTT. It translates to CASEPGQDLSYNSPLHF.

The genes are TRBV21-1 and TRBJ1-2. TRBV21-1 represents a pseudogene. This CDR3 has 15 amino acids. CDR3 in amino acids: CASTDSGGLWYGYTF. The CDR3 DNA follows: TGTGCCAGCACCGACTCGGGGGGGCTTTGGTATGGCTACACCTTC.

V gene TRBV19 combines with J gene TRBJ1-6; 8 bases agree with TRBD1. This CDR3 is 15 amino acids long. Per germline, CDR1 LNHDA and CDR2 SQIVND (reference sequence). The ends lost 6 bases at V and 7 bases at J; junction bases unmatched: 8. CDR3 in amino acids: CASSPDRAGNSPLHF. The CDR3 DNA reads TGTGCCAGTAGCCCGGACAGGGCGGGCAATTCACCCCTCCACTTT.

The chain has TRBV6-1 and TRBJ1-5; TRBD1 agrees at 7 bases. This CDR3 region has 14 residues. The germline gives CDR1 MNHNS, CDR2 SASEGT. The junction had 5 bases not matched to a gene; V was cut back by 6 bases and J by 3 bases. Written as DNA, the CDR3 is TGTGCCAGCAGCCCGACAGGGACCAATCAGCCCCAGCATTTT. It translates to CASSPTGTNQPQHF.

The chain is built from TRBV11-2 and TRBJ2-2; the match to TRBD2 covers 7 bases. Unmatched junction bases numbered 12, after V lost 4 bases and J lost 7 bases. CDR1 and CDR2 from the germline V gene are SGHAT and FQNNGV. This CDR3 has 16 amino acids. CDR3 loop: CASSSARGGRSGELFF. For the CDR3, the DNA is TGTGCCAGCAGCTCAGCCCGTGGCGGGAGAAGCGGGGAGCTGTTTTTT.

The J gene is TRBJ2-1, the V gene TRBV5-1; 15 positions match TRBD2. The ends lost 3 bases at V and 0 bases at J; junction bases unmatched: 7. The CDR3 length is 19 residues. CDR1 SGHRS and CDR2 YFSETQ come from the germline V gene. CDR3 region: CASSSGLAGGPSSYNEQFF. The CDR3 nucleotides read TGCGCCAGCAGCTCCGGACTAGCGGGAGGGCCGAGCTCCTACAATGAGCAGTTCTTC.

CDR3 bases: TGTGCCACTCGGCGGTACCTGAACACCGGGGAGCTGTTTTTT. The encoded protein is CATRRYLNTGELFF. The J gene is TRBJ2-2, the V gene TRBV27, with no clear D. The CDR3 has 14 residues. Germline values: CDR1 MNHEY, CDR2 SMNVEV (reference sequence). Trimming shortened V by 10 bases and J by 1 base, and 13 bases separated the two germline ends.

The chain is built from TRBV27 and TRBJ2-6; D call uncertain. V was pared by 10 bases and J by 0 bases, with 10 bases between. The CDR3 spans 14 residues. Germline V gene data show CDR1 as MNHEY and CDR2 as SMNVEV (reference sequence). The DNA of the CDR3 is TGTGCCACTTCAGATTTCTCTGGGGCCAACGTCCTGACTTTC. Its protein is CATSDFSGANVLTF. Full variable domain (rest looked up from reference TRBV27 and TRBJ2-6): EAQVTQNPRYLITVTGKKLTVTCSQNMNHEYMSWYRQDPGLGLRQIYYSMNVEVTDKGDVPEGYKVSRKEKRNFPLILESPSPNQTSLYFCATSDFSGANVLTFGAGSRLTVL.

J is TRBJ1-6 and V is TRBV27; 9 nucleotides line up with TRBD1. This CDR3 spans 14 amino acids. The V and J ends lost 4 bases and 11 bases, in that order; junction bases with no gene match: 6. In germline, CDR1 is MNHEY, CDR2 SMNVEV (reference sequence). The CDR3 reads CASSWGQGDTPLHF. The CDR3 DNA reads TGTGCCAGCAGTTGGGGACAGGGAGACACACCCCTCCACTTT.

The CDR3 loop is CASSIGEGLGTQYF. CDR3 nucleotide sequence: TGTGCCAGTAGTATAGGAGAGGGCCTCGGGACCCAGTACTTC. This rearrangement joins TRBV19 to TRBJ2-5; D is perhaps TRBD2 (5 bases). From germline, CDR1 is LNHDA and CDR2 SQIVND (reference sequence). Trimming shortened V by 1 base and J by 7 bases, and 13 bases separated the two germline ends. CDR3 length: 14 residues.

The CDR3 loop reads CATPGSGGSSYEQYF. The CDR3 DNA is TGTGCCACCCCAGGGAGCGGGGGAAGCTCCTACGAGCAGTACTTC. This rearrangement joins TRBV21-1 to TRBJ2-7; TRBD2, as called in the table, went unchecked against the DNA. TRBV21-1 is annotated as a pseudogene. The CDR3 is 15 amino acids.

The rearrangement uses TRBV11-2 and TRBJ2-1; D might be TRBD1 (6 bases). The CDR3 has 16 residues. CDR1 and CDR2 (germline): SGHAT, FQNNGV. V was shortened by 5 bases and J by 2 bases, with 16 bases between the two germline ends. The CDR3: CASSLQGRAAYNEQFF. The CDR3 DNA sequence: TGTGCCAGCAGCCTACAGGGTCGTGCGGCCTACAATGAGCAGTTCTTC.